Listed below are T cell receptor beta chains from one sample, sequenced in a study of blood T cells in healthy people across ages. MiXCR, run by TCRdb on the 5' RACE reads, gives a single entry per CDR3 protein. This table has 1.5 million to 1.9 million distinct CDR3 sequences, approximately 43% appearing once. Input material: blood. These receptors originate from a young woman in good health. The CDR3 runs from the conserved cysteine through the conserved F or W. D genes are given only for firm matches. Part of the rows lack a size; the others show once, few, many or a class for expanded clones.

abundance: NA
v_gene: TRBV5-5
d_gene: NA
j_gene: TRBJ2-5
CDR3aa: CASSLKYEDQYF
CDR3nt: TGTGCCAGCAGCTTGAAGTACGAGGACCAGTACTTC

abundance: NA
v_gene: TRBV7-6
d_gene: TRBD1
j_gene: TRBJ1-6
CDR3aa: CASSLTGAALNSPLHF
CDR3nt: TGTGCCAGCAGCTTGACAGGGGCAGCCCTAAATTCACCCCTCCACTTT

abundance: NA
v_gene: TRBV4-3
d_gene: NA
j_gene: TRBJ2-1
CDR3aa: CASSQVGGAVGRRSSYNEQFF
CDR3nt: TGCGCCAGCAGCCAAGTTGGGGGGGCTGTCGGTCGGAGGAGCTCCTACAATGAGCAGTTCTTC

abundance: NA
v_gene: TRBV4-1
d_gene: NA
j_gene: TRBJ2-5
CDR3aa: CASSQDGGSGETQYF
CDR3nt: TGCGCCAGCAGCCAAGATGGGGGGTCTGGAGAGACCCAGTACTTC

abundance: NA
v_gene: TRBV4-2
d_gene: TRBD2
j_gene: TRBJ2-5
CDR3aa: CASSQDPSASGGETQYF
CDR3nt: TGTGCCAGCAGCCAAGATCCCTCCGCTAGCGGAGGAGAGACCCAGTACTTC

abundance: few
v_gene: TRBV4-1
d_gene: NA
j_gene: TRBJ2-3
CDR3aa: CASSQVRGFGDTQYF
CDR3nt: TGCGCCAGCAGCCAAGTCCGGGGATTCGGCGATACGCAGTATTTT

abundance: NA
v_gene: TRBV19
d_gene: NA
j_gene: TRBJ1-2
CDR3aa: CASSMVGDGYTF
CDR3nt: TGTGCCAGTAGTATGGTAGGGGACGGCTACACCTTC

abundance: many
v_gene: TRBV20-1
d_gene: TRBD1
j_gene: TRBJ2-7
CDR3aa: CSAEGQGAIYEQYF
CDR3nt: TGCAGTGCGGAGGGACAGGGGGCAATATACGAGCAGTACTTC

abundance: once
v_gene: TRBV7-7
d_gene: TRBD2
j_gene: TRBJ2-5
CDR3aa: CASSLLAGGAQYF
CDR3nt: TGTGCTAGCAGCCTACTAGCGGGAGGGGCCCAGTACTTC

abundance: few
v_gene: TRBV7-9
d_gene: NA
j_gene: TRBJ2-7
CDR3aa: CASSLEAGGAYEQYF
CDR3nt: TGTGCCAGCAGCTTAGAAGCGGGCGGCGCCTACGAGCAGTACTTC

abundance: NA
v_gene: TRBV7-9
d_gene: NA
j_gene: TRBJ2-1
CDR3aa: CASSFPPGRKNNEQFF
CDR3nt: TGTGCCAGCAGCTTCCCACCGGGACGAAAAAACAATGAGCAGTTCTTC

abundance: NA
v_gene: TRBV4-1
d_gene: NA
j_gene: TRBJ1-2
CDR3aa: CASSDGSGYTF
CDR3nt: TGCGCCAGCAGCGATGGCTCTGGCTACACCTTC

abundance: NA
v_gene: TRBV23-1
d_gene: NA
j_gene: TRBJ1-1
CDR3aa: CASSPGHRTAEAFF
CDR3nt: TGCGCCAGCAGTCCGGGACATAGGACCGCTGAAGCTTTCTTT

abundance: NA
v_gene: TRBV4-3
d_gene: NA
j_gene: TRBJ1-5
CDR3aa: CASSQDGGRNLPQHF
CDR3nt: TGCGCCAGCAGCCAAGACGGGGGCAGGAATCTGCCCCAGCATTTT

abundance: NA
v_gene: TRBV7-3
d_gene: NA
j_gene: TRBJ2-1
CDR3aa: CASSLNSNEQFF
CDR3nt: TGTGCCAGCAGCTTAAATTCAAATGAGCAGTTCTTC

abundance: NA
v_gene: TRBV5-1
d_gene: NA
j_gene: TRBJ2-1
CDR3aa: CAGSAGLGGGNEQFF
CDR3nt: TGCGCCGGCAGCGCCGGACTCGGGGGTGGCAATGAGCAGTTCTTC

abundance: NA
v_gene: TRBV4-3
d_gene: NA
j_gene: TRBJ2-5
CDR3aa: CASSQSTVRGAQYF
CDR3nt: TGCGCCAGCAGCCAGTCGACAGTCCGTGGGGCCCAGTACTTC

abundance: NA
v_gene: TRBV7-9
d_gene: NA
j_gene: TRBJ2-2
CDR3aa: CASSLGLATGELFF
CDR3nt: TGTGCCAGCAGCTTAGGGCTGGCCACCGGGGAGCTGTTTTTT

abundance: few
v_gene: TRBV4-3
d_gene: NA
j_gene: TRBJ2-3
CDR3aa: CASSPYRGGTDTQYF
CDR3nt: TGCGCCAGCAGCCCCTATCGGGGTGGCACAGATACGCAGTATTTT

abundance: NA
v_gene: TRBV7-8
d_gene: TRBD1
j_gene: TRBJ1-1
CDR3aa: CASSQLLDLGQGNTEAFF
CDR3nt: TGTGCCAGCAGCCAACTCCTAGATCTGGGACAGGGTAACACTGAAGCTTTCTTT

abundance: NA
v_gene: TRBV6-6
d_gene: NA
j_gene: TRBJ2-2
CDR3aa: CASSYDHMRNTGELFF
CDR3nt: TGTGCCAGCAGTTACGACCATATGCGGAACACCGGGGAGCTGTTTTTT

abundance: NA
v_gene: TRBV5-1
d_gene: NA
j_gene: TRBJ1-2
CDR3aa: CASRLDPGAVSWDGYTF
CDR3nt: TGCGCCAGCAGATTGGATCCGGGGGCGGTGTCGTGGGATGGCTACACCTTC

abundance: few
v_gene: TRBV7-9
d_gene: NA
j_gene: TRBJ2-1
CDR3aa: CASSLEVVRWPSDEQFF
CDR3nt: TGTGCCAGCAGCTTAGAGGTTGTTAGGTGGCCCAGCGATGAGCAGTTCTTC

abundance: NA
v_gene: TRBV4-1
d_gene: NA
j_gene: TRBJ2-3
CDR3aa: CASSQGAVRGTDTQYF
CDR3nt: TGCGCCAGCAGCCAAGGTGCGGTACGGGGCACAGATACGCAGTATTTT

abundance: few
v_gene: TRBV2
d_gene: TRBD2
j_gene: TRBJ2-1
CDR3aa: CASSGTGGGEQFF
CDR3nt: TGTGCCAGCAGTGGGACGGGAGGGGGTGAGCAGTTCTTC

abundance: few
v_gene: TRBV11-3
d_gene: NA
j_gene: TRBJ1-1
CDR3aa: CASSSRWNTEAFF
CDR3nt: TGTGCCAGCAGCTCCAGGTGGAACACTGAAGCTTTCTTT

abundance: once
v_gene: TRBV12-3/TRBV12-4
d_gene: NA
j_gene: TRBJ2-3
CDR3aa: CTSTDSRSTDTQYF
CDR3nt: TGTACCAGCACGGACTCCCGAAGCACAGATACGCAGTATTTT

abundance: NA
v_gene: TRBV7-6
d_gene: NA
j_gene: TRBJ1-1
CDR3aa: CASGRVSLTEAFF
CDR3nt: TGTGCCAGCGGCCGGGTCAGCCTCACTGAAGCTTTCTTT

abundance: NA
v_gene: TRBV14
d_gene: NA
j_gene: TRBJ2-7
CDR3aa: CASSQDSISYEQYF
CDR3nt: TGTGCCAGCAGCCAAGACTCGATCTCCTACGAGCAGTACTTC

abundance: NA
v_gene: TRBV20-1
d_gene: NA
j_gene: TRBJ2-7
CDR3aa: CSAEPYEQYF
CDR3nt: TGCAGTGCAGAGCCTTACGAGCAGTACTTC

abundance: NA
v_gene: TRBV10-2
d_gene: NA
j_gene: TRBJ2-3
CDR3aa: CASSEALTSTDTQYF
CDR3nt: TGCGCCAGCAGTGAGGCTTTAACTAGCACAGATACGCAGTATTTT

abundance: NA
v_gene: TRBV7-8
d_gene: TRBD2
j_gene: TRBJ2-1
CDR3aa: CASSPGLGAGNEQFF
CDR3nt: TGTGCCAGCAGCCCCGGACTAGGTGCGGGGAATGAGCAGTTCTTC

abundance: NA
v_gene: TRBV7-2
d_gene: TRBD1
j_gene: TRBJ2-3
CDR3aa: CASEGGDRGVQDTQYF
CDR3nt: TGTGCCAGCGAAGGTGGTGACAGGGGGGTGCAAGATACGCAGTATTTT

abundance: few
v_gene: TRBV7-2
d_gene: TRBD2
j_gene: TRBJ2-3
CDR3aa: CASRRRGGSTDTQYF
CDR3nt: TGTGCCAGCAGGAGGCGGGGGGGGAGCACAGATACGCAGTATTTT

abundance: NA
v_gene: TRBV6-2/TRBV6-3
d_gene: TRBD2
j_gene: TRBJ2-3
CDR3aa: CASSRLAVGTQYF
CDR3nt: TGTGCCAGCAGTCGACTAGCGGTGGGTACGCAGTATTTT

abundance: NA
v_gene: TRBV12-3/TRBV12-4
d_gene: NA
j_gene: TRBJ1-5
CDR3aa: CASSLRDQRGSNRPQHF
CDR3nt: TGTGCCAGCAGTTTAAGGGATCAGCGGGGTAGCAATCGGCCCCAGCATTTT

abundance: NA
v_gene: TRBV29-1
d_gene: NA
j_gene: TRBJ2-1
CDR3aa: CSVGGRAVYNEQFF
CDR3nt: TGCAGCGTTGGTGGACGAGCGGTTTACAATGAGCAGTTCTTC

abundance: NA
v_gene: TRBV20-1
d_gene: NA
j_gene: TRBJ2-7
CDR3aa: CSARGIGDYEQYF
CDR3nt: TGCAGTGCTAGAGGGATAGGCGACTACGAGCAGTACTTC

abundance: once
v_gene: TRBV20-1
d_gene: TRBD1
j_gene: TRBJ2-2
CDR3aa: CSAKGQGAFGELFF
CDR3nt: TGCAGTGCGAAGGGTCAGGGGGCCTTCGGGGAGCTGTTTTTT

abundance: NA
v_gene: TRBV12-3/TRBV12-4
d_gene: NA
j_gene: TRBJ2-5
CDR3aa: CASSWDPTFVLAQYF
CDR3nt: TGTGCCAGCAGTTGGGACCCGACTTTTGTTTTGGCCCAGTACTTC

abundance: NA
v_gene: TRBV15
d_gene: NA
j_gene: TRBJ1-5
CDR3aa: CATSRGAGLNQPQHF
CDR3nt: TGTGCCACCAGCAGAGGGGCAGGGTTAAATCAGCCCCAGCATTTT

abundance: few
v_gene: TRBV4-2
d_gene: NA
j_gene: TRBJ2-7
CDR3aa: CASSQVAADYEQYF
CDR3nt: TGTGCCAGCAGCCAAGTAGCGGCAGACTACGAGCAGTACTTC

abundance: NA
v_gene: TRBV7-2
d_gene: NA
j_gene: TRBJ2-5
CDR3aa: CASSPSWWGNEQYF
CDR3nt: TGTGCCAGCAGCCCCTCGTGGTGGGGCAATGAGCAGTACTTC

abundance: NA
v_gene: TRBV11-2
d_gene: TRBD1
j_gene: TRBJ1-6
CDR3aa: CASSSDRVGSPLHF
CDR3nt: TGTGCCAGCAGCTCGGACAGGGTAGGCTCACCCCTCCACTTT

abundance: NA
v_gene: TRBV27
d_gene: NA
j_gene: TRBJ2-1
CDR3aa: CASAQAAGNEQFF
CDR3nt: TGTGCCAGCGCCCAAGCTGCTGGGAATGAGCAGTTCTTC

abundance: NA
v_gene: TRBV13
d_gene: TRBD2
j_gene: TRBJ2-1
CDR3aa: CASSPETSGRYNEQFF
CDR3nt: TGTGCCAGCAGCCCCGAGACTAGCGGGAGATACAATGAGCAGTTCTTC

abundance: NA
v_gene: TRBV9
d_gene: TRBD2
j_gene: TRBJ2-7
CDR3aa: CASSEAGTTHYEQYF
CDR3nt: TGTGCCAGCAGCGAAGCCGGGACTACCCACTACGAGCAGTACTTC

abundance: NA
v_gene: TRBV9
d_gene: TRBD1
j_gene: TRBJ2-2
CDR3aa: CASTRTGKTGELFF
CDR3nt: TGTGCCAGCACCCGGACAGGGAAGACCGGGGAGCTGTTTTTT

abundance: NA
v_gene: TRBV27
d_gene: TRBD2
j_gene: TRBJ2-5
CDR3aa: CASGWTSSNEQYF
CDR3nt: TGTGCCAGCGGGTGGACTAGCAGCAATGAGCAGTACTTC

abundance: NA
v_gene: TRBV7-6
d_gene: TRBD2
j_gene: TRBJ2-7
CDR3aa: CASSPRTSGTLGEQYF
CDR3nt: TGTGCCAGCAGCCCCAGGACTAGCGGGACCCTAGGCGAGCAGTACTTC

abundance: NA
v_gene: TRBV5-1
d_gene: NA
j_gene: TRBJ2-7
CDR3aa: CASSRQDAGDEQYF
CDR3nt: TGCGCCAGCAGCCGTCAAGACGCAGGGGACGAGCAGTACTTC

abundance: few
v_gene: TRBV12-3/TRBV12-4
d_gene: TRBD1
j_gene: TRBJ2-1
CDR3aa: CASSFGTGSPEQFF
CDR3nt: TGTGCCAGCAGTTTCGGGACAGGGAGTCCGGAGCAGTTCTTC

abundance: few
v_gene: TRBV27
d_gene: NA
j_gene: TRBJ1-1
CDR3aa: CASRSDRYTEAFF
CDR3nt: TGTGCCAGCAGATCGGACAGATACACTGAAGCTTTCTTT

abundance: NA
v_gene: TRBV30
d_gene: NA
j_gene: TRBJ2-7
CDR3aa: CAGGADWDYEQYF
CDR3nt: TGTGCCGGAGGGGCAGATTGGGACTACGAGCAGTACTTC

abundance: NA
v_gene: TRBV5-1
d_gene: NA
j_gene: TRBJ2-5
CDR3aa: CASSQALGPPETQYF
CDR3nt: TGCGCCAGCAGCCAAGCTCTCGGGCCTCCAGAGACCCAGTACTTC

abundance: NA
v_gene: TRBV7-2
d_gene: TRBD1
j_gene: TRBJ2-5
CDR3aa: CASSPQGEGTQYF
CDR3nt: TGTGCCAGCAGCCCCCAGGGGGAAGGGACCCAGTACTTC

abundance: NA
v_gene: TRBV29-1
d_gene: NA
j_gene: TRBJ1-2
CDR3aa: CSVGPGQQNSYGYTF
CDR3nt: TGCAGCGTTGGACCCGGACAGCAAAATTCCTATGGCTACACCTTC

abundance: NA
v_gene: TRBV12-5
d_gene: TRBD1
j_gene: TRBJ2-7
CDR3aa: CASGGNRDRNYNEQYF
CDR3nt: TGTGCTAGTGGAGGAAACCGGGACAGAAACTACAATGAGCAGTACTTC

abundance: NA
v_gene: TRBV6-5
d_gene: NA
j_gene: TRBJ2-1
CDR3aa: CASRSTGTLVSEQFF
CDR3nt: TGTGCCAGCCGATCCACCGGGACTCTTGTCAGTGAGCAGTTCTTC